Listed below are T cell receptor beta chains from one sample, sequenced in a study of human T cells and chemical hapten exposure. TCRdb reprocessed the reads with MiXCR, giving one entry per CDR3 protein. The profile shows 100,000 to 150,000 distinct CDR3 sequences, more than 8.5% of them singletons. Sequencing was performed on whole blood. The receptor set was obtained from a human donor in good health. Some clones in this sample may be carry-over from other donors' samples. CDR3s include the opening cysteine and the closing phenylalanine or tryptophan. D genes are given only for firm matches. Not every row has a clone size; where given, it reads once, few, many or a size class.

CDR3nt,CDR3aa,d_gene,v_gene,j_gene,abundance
TGTGCCAGCAGCTTAGGGGACTACGGGGGGCTGTACGAGCAGTACTTC,CASSLGDYGGLYEQYF,NA,TRBV11-1,TRBJ2-7,NA
TGTGCCAGCACCCCCCAGGGGGACGCCCGCTATGGCTACACCTTC,CASTPQGDARYGYTF,TRBD1,TRBV6-5,TRBJ1-2,NA
TGTGCCAGCACTGGAGTGGCCAGCAGCTCTGGACAGGCCTACTATGGCTACACCTTC,CASTGVASSSGQAYYGYTF,TRBD1,TRBV5-4,TRBJ1-2,many
TGCAGCGTTGATGGGGGGGGTGGCGGCTACACCTTC,CSVDGGGGGYTF,NA,TRBV29-1,TRBJ1-2,many
TGTGCCATCAGTGAGTCGGGGGGATTGAGCTCCTACAATGAGCAGTTCTTC,CAISESGGLSSYNEQFF,NA,TRBV10-3,TRBJ2-1,NA
TGTGCCAGCAGCCCCTGGAACACTGAAGCTTTCTTT,CASSPWNTEAFF,NA,TRBV14,TRBJ1-1,NA
TGTGCCAGCACCAAAACGACAGGACTTAACACAGATACGCAGTATTTT,CASTKTTGLNTDTQYF,NA,TRBV2,TRBJ2-3,many
TGTGCCAGCAGCCCGACCCGAGGCGATCAGCCCCAGCATTTT,CASSPTRGDQPQHF,NA,TRBV3-1,TRBJ1-5,many
TGTGCCAGCAGCCCTCAATTACCCAGTGGAAACACCATATATTTT,CASSPQLPSGNTIYF,NA,TRBV11-2,TRBJ1-3,many
TGTGCCAGCAATCCGGGACTAGCCACAGATACGCAGTATTTT,CASNPGLATDTQYF,TRBD2,TRBV6-2/TRBV6-3,TRBJ2-3,many
TGTGCCAGCAGCTTGGCCGGACTAGCGGGTGCCAATGAGCAGTTCTTC,CASSLAGLAGANEQFF,TRBD2,TRBV5-5,TRBJ2-1,few
TGCGCCAGCAGCAGGGACGGAGATACGCAGTATTTT,CASSRDGDTQYF,NA,TRBV5-1,TRBJ2-3,NA
TGTGCCAGCGACTCCCCGCGCGGAACAGAAAAACTGTTTTTT,CASDSPRGTEKLFF,NA,TRBV5-8,TRBJ1-4,NA
TGTGCCAGCAGTTTGGACAGGGCCGTTGAGAACACTGAAGCTTTCTTT,CASSLDRAVENTEAFF,TRBD1,TRBV27,TRBJ1-1,many
TGCAGTGCTGACAACCCGGGACAGGATGTGAACGCTTTCTTT,CSADNPGQDVNAFF,TRBD1,TRBV20-1,TRBJ1-1,many
TGTGCCAGCAGCCCTACGCGGACAGCAGAAAATGAAAAACTGTTTTTT,CASSPTRTAENEKLFF,NA,TRBV7-9,TRBJ1-4,NA
TGTGCCAGCAGCCAAGGACAGTCAAACACTGAAGCTTTCTTT,CASSQGQSNTEAFF,NA,TRBV3-1,TRBJ1-1,many
TGTGCCAGCAGCCCAACCGGACAGGGGAATCAGCCCCAGCATTTT,CASSPTGQGNQPQHF,TRBD1,TRBV12-3/TRBV12-4,TRBJ1-5,many
TGTGCCAGCAGCCCACTGACAGGGGGGGGGTCTGAAGCTTTCTTT,CASSPLTGGGSEAFF,TRBD1,TRBV2,TRBJ1-1,few
TGCGCCAGCAGTCAGACAGGTGCCCTCGGGGAGCTGTTTTTT,CASSQTGALGELFF,NA,TRBV10-1,TRBJ2-2,many
TGTGCCAGCAGCCCGACCTGGAACTATGGCTACACCTTC,CASSPTWNYGYTF,NA,TRBV14,TRBJ1-2,many
TGTGCCAGCAGCTTAGCGTGGGCCGAAGAGACCCAGTACTTC,CASSLAWAEETQYF,NA,TRBV7-2,TRBJ2-5,once
TGTGCCAGCAGCCCGGACAGCATCTATGGCTACACCTTC,CASSPDSIYGYTF,NA,TRBV7-9,TRBJ1-2,NA
TGTGCCAGCAGAGCCCAAGAGACCCAGTACTTC,CASRAQETQYF,NA,TRBV7-9,TRBJ2-5,many
TGTGCCAGCAGCTTGGCTGGACAGGGTCAGTACTTC,CASSLAGQGQYF,TRBD1,TRBV5-4,TRBJ2-4,NA
TGCGCCAGCAGCCAAGATAAAGTTTGGGACAGGGATGAAAAACTGTTTTTT,CASSQDKVWDRDEKLFF,TRBD1,TRBV4-1,TRBJ1-4,few
TGCGCCAGCAGCCGAAGACCTGGGAACATTCAGTACTTC,CASSRRPGNIQYF,NA,TRBV4-3,TRBJ2-4,NA
TGTGCCAGCGGAGGGGGGTCGAGCTCCTACGAGCAGTACTTC,CASGGGSSSYEQYF,NA,TRBV9,TRBJ2-7,NA
TGTGCCAGCAGCTCCCTGGACTCCCTAAACACTGAAGCTTTCTTT,CASSSLDSLNTEAFF,NA,TRBV11-1,TRBJ1-1,many
TGCAGTGCTAGCGTACTACAGGGAGGTAATCAGCCCCAGCATTTT,CSASVLQGGNQPQHF,NA,TRBV20-1,TRBJ1-5,many
TGTGCCAGCAGTCAAAACAGGGGACCGAACACTGAAGCTTTCTTT,CASSQNRGPNTEAFF,TRBD1,TRBV2,TRBJ1-1,NA
TGTGCCAGCAGTTTCCCCACTTGGGCGCACACCGGGGAGCTGTTTTTT,CASSFPTWAHTGELFF,NA,TRBV12-3/TRBV12-4,TRBJ2-2,NA
TGTGCCAGCAGCCCCAGACAGGGAACTCTGGGCTACACCTTC,CASSPRQGTLGYTF,TRBD1,TRBV25-1,TRBJ1-2,many
TGTGCCAGCAGCTTCCTAGCGGGACCCAGCCAACCGCAGTATTTT,CASSFLAGPSQPQYF,TRBD2,TRBV13,TRBJ2-3,many
TGTGCCAGCAGCCAAGAGACCCAGTACTTC,CASSQETQYF,NA,TRBV3-1,TRBJ2-5,many
TGCAGCGTAGTAACGGGACAAAAAACCTACGAGCAGTACTTC,CSVVTGQKTYEQYF,NA,TRBV29-1,TRBJ2-7,few
TGTGCCAGCTCACCACTAGCGGGAGAAAGTAGCGGCTCCTACAATGAGCAGTTCTTC,CASSPLAGESSGSYNEQFF,TRBD2,TRBV18,TRBJ2-1,NA
TGTGCCACAAGACAGGGGACGGACGAGCAGTACTTC,CATRQGTDEQYF,TRBD1,TRBV7-8,TRBJ2-7,NA
TGTGCCAGCAGCTCCCCTAGCGGGAGGAGCTCCTACGAGCAGTACTTC,CASSSPSGRSSYEQYF,TRBD2,TRBV27,TRBJ2-7,many
TGTGCCAGCAGTTGGGACAGCACAGATACGCAGTATTTT,CASSWDSTDTQYF,NA,TRBV12-3/TRBV12-4,TRBJ2-3,NA
TGTGCCAGCACCCTGAGGGACTACGAGCAGTACTTC,CASTLRDYEQYF,NA,TRBV7-9,TRBJ2-7,few
TGTGCCAGCGGCCAGGCCAACTGGGATGAGCAGTTCTTC,CASGQANWDEQFF,NA,TRBV7-9,TRBJ2-1,NA
TGCGCCAGCAGCCGGACTAGCGGGAGTCAAGATACGCAGTATTTT,CASSRTSGSQDTQYF,TRBD2,TRBV5-1,TRBJ2-3,NA
TGTGCCAGCAGCCCTAGGGGGGGCATGACTGAAGCTTTCTTT,CASSPRGGMTEAFF,NA,TRBV3-1,TRBJ1-1,NA
TGTGCCAGCAGCCTGCTGGGTCAGGGCTTAAACTATGGCTACACCTTC,CASSLLGQGLNYGYTF,NA,TRBV5-4,TRBJ1-2,few
TGTGCCACCAGTGTGGGGAGGGATCGCAATGAGCAGTTCTTC,CATSVGRDRNEQFF,TRBD2,TRBV24-1,TRBJ2-1,few
TGTGCCAGCAGCTTAGGGCCTCCGAGCGGGAGAGTCAATGAGCAGTTCTTC,CASSLGPPSGRVNEQFF,TRBD2,TRBV7-9,TRBJ2-1,NA
TGCAGTGCTAGGGATATAGCGGGAGGGCCCTCCTTCACCGGGGAGCTGTTTTTT,CSARDIAGGPSFTGELFF,TRBD2,TRBV20-1,TRBJ2-2,NA
TGCAGTGCTAGAGATCGTGGGGGGAGAACTGAAGCTTTCTTT,CSARDRGGRTEAFF,NA,TRBV20-1,TRBJ1-1,few
TGTGCTAGTGGTTTGTCACTAGCGGATACCTACGAGCAGTACTTC,CASGLSLADTYEQYF,TRBD2,TRBV12-5,TRBJ2-7,NA
TGCAGTGCTAGACCGGTCGAGGACAGGGTTGATTACGTCGGGGAACTGTTTTTT,CSARPVEDRVDYVGELFF,TRBD1,TRBV20-1,TRBJ1-4,few
TGTGCCAGCAGCTTGGGGTATGAAGATACGCAGTATTTT,CASSLGYEDTQYF,NA,TRBV7-2,TRBJ2-3,NA
TGTGCCAGCAGCGAGGGGACTAGCGGCACAGATACGCAGTATTTT,CASSEGTSGTDTQYF,TRBD2,TRBV27,TRBJ2-3,NA
TGTGCCAGCTCCCCAAGGGACAGGGACTATGGCTACACCTTC,CASSPRDRDYGYTF,TRBD1,TRBV6-6,TRBJ1-2,few
TGTGCCACAGAGGACGCTTTTTACTCCTACGAGCAGTACTTC,CATEDAFYSYEQYF,NA,TRBV6-2/TRBV6-3,TRBJ2-7,few